The next 14 T cell receptor beta chains were all read from a single sample in a study of T cells in localized non-small cell lung cancer. Here immunoSEQ multiplex PCR was the method, and the copy in TCRdb shows in-frame clones only, minus some. The data hold about 43,000 clones, with 91% observed a single time. The sequenced sample was PBMCs, obtained before any cancer treatment. The source is a woman aged 35 to 69 with stage II lung adenocarcinoma.

This chain uses TRBV29-1 with TRBJ2-5, with D perhaps being TRBD1 or TRBD2 (5 bases each). Germline assignment: CDR1 SQVTM and CDR2 ANQGSEA. This CDR3 comprises 13 residues. V was cut by 7 bases and J by 4 bases, with 16 bases left in between. The CDR3 DNA follows: TGCAGCGGTGCGATCGGGGCCGGAGAGACCCAGTACTTC. Amino acids: CSGAIGAGETQYF.

This clone showed up just once. The CDR3 loop reads CASSGVRVRDYGYTF. The CDR3 DNA follows: TGTGCCAGCAGCGGGGTCAGGGTCAGGGACTATGGCTACACCTTC. The rearrangement links TRBV7-9 to TRBJ1-2; a weak D match, TRBD1 (5 bases). CDR3 length equals 15 residues. The V and J ends lost 5 bases and 3 bases respectively, with 16 bases between them. Germline V gene lookup returns CDR1 SEHNR and CDR2 FQNEAQ (reference sequence).

This clone has more than one count but fewer than ten. Within the sample, other DNA sequences also encode this same CDR3. The chain links TRBV4-2 to TRBJ2-1, with 8 bases fitting TRBD1. Germline V gene sequence: CDR1 LGHNA, CDR2 YNFKEQ. The J segment lost 1 base and the V segment lost 0 bases, leaving 2 bases of the junction unmatched. This CDR3 has 16 residues. The CDR3 DNA reads as TGTGCCAGCAGCCAAGATTGGGACAGGTCCTACAATGAGCAGTTCTTC. Amino acids: CASSQDWDRSYNEQFF.

The chain employs TRBV9 and TRBJ1-1, with D possibly being TRBD1 (5 bases). The CDR3 is made up of 14 amino acids. The V gene lost 1 base and the J gene lost 1 base, with 8 bases spanning the gap. CDR1 SGDLS and CDR2 YYNGEE come from the germline V gene. The CDR3 spells CASSVRQSNTEAFF. DNA for the CDR3: TGTGCCAGCAGCGTAAGACAGTCGAACACTGAAGCTTTCTTT.

The V and J genes are TRBV5-5 and TRBJ2-7; 10 nucleotides line up with TRBD2. The J segment lost 3 bases and the V segment lost 0 bases, leaving 3 bases of the junction unmatched. This CDR3 region has 15 residues. Germline assignment: CDR1 SGHKS and CDR2 YYEKEE (reference sequence). The CDR3 loop is CASSLELAGLYEQYF. CDR3 DNA sequence: TGTGCCAGCAGCTTGGAACTAGCGGGGCTCTACGAGCAGTACTTC.

The V call is TRBV19, the J call TRBJ2-1; 13 positions agree with TRBD2. The ends lost 6 bases at V and 6 bases at J; junction bases unmatched: 5. The CDR3 runs 15 residues. CDR1 is LNHDA, CDR2 SQIVND, per germline (reference sequence). CDR3 sequence (DNA): TGTGCCAGTAGGTTTGGACTAGCGGGAGCCAATGAGCAGTTCTTC. It encodes CASRFGLAGANEQFF.

The chain links TRBV10-1 to TRBJ1-1; 8 bases are a match to TRBD1. Germline CDR1 and CDR2: WNHNN and SYGVQD (reference sequence). Trimming at V came to 0 bases and at J to 6 bases, leaving 6 bases not matched to a gene. The length of the CDR3 is 15 residues. CDR3 DNA sequence: TGCGCCAGCAGTGAGTCGGACAGGGAATCTTCTGAAGCTTTCTTT. As protein: CASSESDRESSEAFF.

V usage is TRBV19 and J usage is TRBJ1-4; D possibly corresponds to TRBD1 (6 bases). CDR1 LNHDA and CDR2 SQIVND come from the germline V gene (reference sequence). CDR3 length equals 13 residues. V gave up 3 bases and J gave up 5 bases, with 7 bases separating them. This chain's CDR3 is CASSMGANEKLFF. The CDR3 DNA is TGTGCCAGTAGTATGGGGGCGAATGAAAAACTGTTTTTT.

The chain combines TRBV6-6 with TRBJ2-7; D gene ambiguous. V dropped 5 bases and J dropped 1 base, with 6 bases sitting between them. Germline-derived CDR1 and CDR2 are MNHNY and SVGAGI (reference sequence). The CDR3 runs to 12 residues. The CDR3 is CASSRQSYEQYF. CDR3 in DNA: TGTGCCAGCAGTCGCCAGTCCTACGAGCAGTACTTC.

The chain joins TRBV7-9 to TRBJ1-2, with 9 nucleotides matching TRBD1. Losses at the gene ends were 6 bases for V and 4 bases for J; bases not matched to a gene: 6. Germline V lookup: CDR1 SEHNR, CDR2 FQNEAQ (reference sequence). The CDR3 totals 14 residues. The CDR3 reads CASRSRDRAYGYTF. As DNA, the CDR3 is TGTGCCAGCAGGTCCCGGGACAGGGCCTATGGCTACACCTTC.

The genes are TRBV7-8 and TRBJ2-1; 10 positions match TRBD1. After removal of 5 bases from V and 5 bases from J, the junction contained 6 bases not matched to a gene. This CDR3 has 15 residues. Germline lookup yields CDR1 SGHVS and CDR2 FQNEAQ. The CDR3 nucleotides are TGTGCCAGCAGCAACCGGGACAGGGGTAACAATGAGCAGTTCTTC. Amino acids: CASSNRDRGNNEQFF.

The chain carries TRBV27 and TRBJ1-5; 9 nucleotides line up with TRBD1. The ends lost 6 bases at V and 9 bases at J; junction bases unmatched: 9. This CDR3 region has 14 residues. Looked up from germline, CDR1 is MNHEY and CDR2 is SMNVEV (reference sequence). Here the CDR3 DNA reads TGTGCCAGCAGCGCCGGGACAGGGATTTTGCCCCAGCATTTT. It is translated as CASSAGTGILPQHF.

The chain couples TRBV5-4 to TRBJ1-3; the match to TRBD1 covers 7 bases. The germline V gene encodes CDR1 SGHNT and CDR2 YYREEE (reference sequence). The CDR3 loop spans 17 amino acids. The V segment lost 3 bases and the J segment 0 bases; nucleotides outside the gene matches: 9. The CDR3 loop reads CASSSPGGLSSGNTIYF. CDR3 DNA sequence: TGTGCCAGCAGCTCACCAGGGGGTCTCAGCTCTGGAAACACCATATATTTT. Full variable domain (missing parts from reference TRBV5-4 and TRBJ1-3): ETGVTQSPTHLIKTRGQQVTLRCSSQSGHNTVSWYQQALGQGPQFIFQYYREEENGRGNFPPRFSGLQFPNYSSELNVNALELDDSALYLCASSSPGGLSSGNTIYFGEGSWLTVV.

V and J are TRBV5-1 and TRBJ2-1; TRBD1 matches at 9 bases. This CDR3 has 15 amino acids. From germline, CDR1 is SGHRS and CDR2 YFSETQ. The trim removed 2 bases at V and 3 bases at J, leaving 3 bases unmatched. The CDR3 is CASSFPGQGYNEQFF. The CDR3, as DNA: TGCGCCAGCAGCTTCCCGGGACAGGGCTACAATGAGCAGTTCTTC.